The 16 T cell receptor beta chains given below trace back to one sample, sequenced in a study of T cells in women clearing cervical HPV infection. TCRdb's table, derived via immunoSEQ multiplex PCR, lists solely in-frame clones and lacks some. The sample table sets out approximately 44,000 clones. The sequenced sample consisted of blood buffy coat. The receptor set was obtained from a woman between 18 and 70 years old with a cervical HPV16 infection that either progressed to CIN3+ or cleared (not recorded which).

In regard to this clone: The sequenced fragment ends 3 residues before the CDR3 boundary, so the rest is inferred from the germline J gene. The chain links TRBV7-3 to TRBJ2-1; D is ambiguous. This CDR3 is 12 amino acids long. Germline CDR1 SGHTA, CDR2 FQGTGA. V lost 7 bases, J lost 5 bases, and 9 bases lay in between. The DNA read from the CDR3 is TGTGCCAGCACGTTAGAGAACAATGAG. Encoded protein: CASTLENNE. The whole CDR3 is CASTLENNEQFF.

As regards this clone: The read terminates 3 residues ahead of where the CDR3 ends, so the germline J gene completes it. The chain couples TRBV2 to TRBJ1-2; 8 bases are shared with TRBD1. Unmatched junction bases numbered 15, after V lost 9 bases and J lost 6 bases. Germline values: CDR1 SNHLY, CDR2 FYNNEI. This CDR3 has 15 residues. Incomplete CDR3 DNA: TGTGCCAGTACGGTGTCAAGGGGACAGGTTAATGGC. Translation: CASTVSRGQVNG. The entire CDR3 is CASTVSRGQVNGYTF.

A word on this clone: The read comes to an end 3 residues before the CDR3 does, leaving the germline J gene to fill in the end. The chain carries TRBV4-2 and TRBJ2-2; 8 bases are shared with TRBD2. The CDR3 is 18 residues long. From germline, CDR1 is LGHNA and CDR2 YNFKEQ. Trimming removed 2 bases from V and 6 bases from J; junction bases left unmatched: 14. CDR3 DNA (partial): TGTGCCAGCAGCCAACCTTGGGCGGGGGGTGAAATGGCCGGGGAG. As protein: CASSQPWAGGEMAGE. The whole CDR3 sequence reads CASSQPWAGGEMAGELFF.

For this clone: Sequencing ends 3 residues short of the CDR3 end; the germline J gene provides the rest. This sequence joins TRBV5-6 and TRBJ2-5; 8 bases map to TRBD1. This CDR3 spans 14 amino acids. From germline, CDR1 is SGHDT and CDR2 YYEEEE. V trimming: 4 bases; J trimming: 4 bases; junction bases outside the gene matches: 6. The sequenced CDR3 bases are TGTGCCAGCAGCATCGGACAGGGCACAGAGACC. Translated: CASSIGQGTET. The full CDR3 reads CASSIGQGTETQYF.

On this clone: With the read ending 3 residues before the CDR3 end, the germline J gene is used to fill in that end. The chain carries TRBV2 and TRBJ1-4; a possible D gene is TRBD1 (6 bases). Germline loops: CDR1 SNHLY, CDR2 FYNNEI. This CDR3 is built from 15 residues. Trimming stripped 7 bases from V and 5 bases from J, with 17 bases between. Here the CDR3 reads CASTTSQGRNEKLFF. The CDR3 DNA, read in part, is TGTGCCAGCACTACCTCTCAGGGGAGGAATGAAAAA.

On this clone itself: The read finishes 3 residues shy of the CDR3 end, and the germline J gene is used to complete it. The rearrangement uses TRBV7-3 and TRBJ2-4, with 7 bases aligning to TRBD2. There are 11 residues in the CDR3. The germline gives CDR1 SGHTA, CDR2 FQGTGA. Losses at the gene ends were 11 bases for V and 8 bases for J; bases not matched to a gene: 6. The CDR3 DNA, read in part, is TGTGCCGGGGGGGGACGGTACATT. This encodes CAGGGRYI. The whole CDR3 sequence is CAGGGRYIQYF.

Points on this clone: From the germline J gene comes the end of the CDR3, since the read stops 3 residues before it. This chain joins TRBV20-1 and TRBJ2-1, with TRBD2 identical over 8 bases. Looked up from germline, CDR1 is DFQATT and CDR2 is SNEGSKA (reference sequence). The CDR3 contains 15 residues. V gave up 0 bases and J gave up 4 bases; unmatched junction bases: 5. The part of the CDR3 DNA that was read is TGCAGTGCTAGAGATTATCTAGCGGGTTACAATGAG. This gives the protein CSARDYLAGYNE. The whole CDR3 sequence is CSARDYLAGYNEQFF.

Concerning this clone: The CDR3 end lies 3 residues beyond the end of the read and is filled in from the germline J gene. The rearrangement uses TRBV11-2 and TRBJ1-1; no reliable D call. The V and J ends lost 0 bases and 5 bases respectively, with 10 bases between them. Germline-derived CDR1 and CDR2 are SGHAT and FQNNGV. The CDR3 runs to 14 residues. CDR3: CASSLERGRTEAFF. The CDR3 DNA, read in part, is TGTGCCAGCAGCTTAGAACGGGGAAGGACTGAA. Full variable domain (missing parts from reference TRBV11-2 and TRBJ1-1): EAGVAQSPRYKIIEKRQSVAFWCNPISGHATLYWYQQILGQGPKLLIQFQNNGVVDDSQLPKDRFSAERLKGVDSTLKIQPAKLEDSAVYLCASSLERGRTEAFFGQGTRLTVV.

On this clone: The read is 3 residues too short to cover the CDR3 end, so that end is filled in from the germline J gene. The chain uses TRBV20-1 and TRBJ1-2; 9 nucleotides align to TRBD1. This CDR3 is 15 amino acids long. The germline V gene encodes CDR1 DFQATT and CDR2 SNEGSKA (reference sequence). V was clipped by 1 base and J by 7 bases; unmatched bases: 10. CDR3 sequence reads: CSARAPGTGSRGYTF. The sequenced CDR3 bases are TGCAGTGCTAGAGCGCCCGGGACAGGGTCGCGTGGC.

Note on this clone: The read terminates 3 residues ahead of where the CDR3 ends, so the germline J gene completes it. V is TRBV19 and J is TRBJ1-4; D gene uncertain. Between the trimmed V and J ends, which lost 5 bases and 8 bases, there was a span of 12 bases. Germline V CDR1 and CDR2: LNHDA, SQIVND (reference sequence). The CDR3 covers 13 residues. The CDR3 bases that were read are TGTGCCAGTAGTGGAGTTCGCGGGGAAAAA. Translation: CASSGVRGEK. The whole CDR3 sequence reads CASSGVRGEKLFF.

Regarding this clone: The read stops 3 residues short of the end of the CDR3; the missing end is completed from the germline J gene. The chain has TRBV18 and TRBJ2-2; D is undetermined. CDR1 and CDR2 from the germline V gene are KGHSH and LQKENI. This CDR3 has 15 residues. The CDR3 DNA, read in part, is TGTGCCAGCTCACCCTTCCCCCCAACTAATGAAAAG. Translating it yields CASSPFPPTNEK. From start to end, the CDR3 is CASSPFPPTNEKLFF.

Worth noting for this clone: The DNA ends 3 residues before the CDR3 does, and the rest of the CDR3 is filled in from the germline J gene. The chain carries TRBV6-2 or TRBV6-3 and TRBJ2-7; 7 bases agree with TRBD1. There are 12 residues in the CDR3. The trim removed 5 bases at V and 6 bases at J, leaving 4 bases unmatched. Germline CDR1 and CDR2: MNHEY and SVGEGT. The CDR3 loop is CASSTTGIEQYF. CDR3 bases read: TGTGCCAGCAGTACGACAGGGATCGAG.

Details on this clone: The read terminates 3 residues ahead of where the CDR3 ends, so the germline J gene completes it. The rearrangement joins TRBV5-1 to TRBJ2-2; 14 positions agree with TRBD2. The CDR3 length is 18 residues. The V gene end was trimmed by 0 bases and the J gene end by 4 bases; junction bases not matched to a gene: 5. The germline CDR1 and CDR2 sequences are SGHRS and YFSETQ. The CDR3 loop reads CASSLAGTSGRGTGELFF. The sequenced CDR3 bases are TGCGCCAGCAGCTTGGCCGGGACTAGCGGGAGAGGCACCGGGGAG.

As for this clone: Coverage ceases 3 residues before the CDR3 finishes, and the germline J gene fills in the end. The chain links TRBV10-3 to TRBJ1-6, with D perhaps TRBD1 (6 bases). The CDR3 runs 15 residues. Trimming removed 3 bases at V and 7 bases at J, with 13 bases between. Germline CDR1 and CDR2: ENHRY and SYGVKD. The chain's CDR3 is CAISESGGGNSPLHF. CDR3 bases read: TGTGCCATCAGTGAATCGGGGGGCGGCAATTCACCC.

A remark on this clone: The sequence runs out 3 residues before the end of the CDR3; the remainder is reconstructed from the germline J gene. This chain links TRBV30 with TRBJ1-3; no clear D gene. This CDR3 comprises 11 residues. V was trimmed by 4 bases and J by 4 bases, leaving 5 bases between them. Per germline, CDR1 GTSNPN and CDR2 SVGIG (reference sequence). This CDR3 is CAWTRGNTIYF. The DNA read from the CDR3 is TGTGCCTGGACCAGGGGAAACACC.

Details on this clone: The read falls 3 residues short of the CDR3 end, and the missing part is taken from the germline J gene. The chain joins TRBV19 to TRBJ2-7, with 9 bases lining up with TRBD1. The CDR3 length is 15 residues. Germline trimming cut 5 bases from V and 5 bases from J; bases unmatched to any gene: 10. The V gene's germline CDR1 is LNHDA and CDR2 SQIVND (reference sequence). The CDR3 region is CASSLGQGRVNEQYF. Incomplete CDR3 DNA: TGTGCCAGTAGTCTCGGACAGGGGCGGGTTAACGAG.